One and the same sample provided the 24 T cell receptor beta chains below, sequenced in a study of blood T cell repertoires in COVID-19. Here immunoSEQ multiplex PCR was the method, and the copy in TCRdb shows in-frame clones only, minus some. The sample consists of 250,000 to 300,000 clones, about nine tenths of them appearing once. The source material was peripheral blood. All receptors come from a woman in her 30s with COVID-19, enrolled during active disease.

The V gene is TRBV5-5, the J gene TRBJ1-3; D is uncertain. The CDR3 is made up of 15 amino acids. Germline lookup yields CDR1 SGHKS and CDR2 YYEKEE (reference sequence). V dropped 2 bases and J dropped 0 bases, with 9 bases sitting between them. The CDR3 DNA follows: TGTGCCAGCAGCTTATTTTCTTTCTCTGGAAACACCATATATTTT. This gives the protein CASSLFSFSGNTIYF.

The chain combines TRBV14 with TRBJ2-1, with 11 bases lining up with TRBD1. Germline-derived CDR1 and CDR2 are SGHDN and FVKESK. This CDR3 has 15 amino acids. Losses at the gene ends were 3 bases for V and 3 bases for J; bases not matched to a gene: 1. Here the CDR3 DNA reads TGTGCCAGCAGCCATGGGACAGGGGGCTACAATGAGCAGTTCTTC. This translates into CASSHGTGGYNEQFF. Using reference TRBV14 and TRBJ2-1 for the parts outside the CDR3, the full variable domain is EAGVTQFPSHSVIEKGQTVTLRCDPISGHDNLYWYRRVMGKEIKFLLHFVKESKQDESGMPNNRFLAERTGGTYSTLKVQPAELEDSGVYFCASSHGTGGYNEQFFGPGTRLTVL.

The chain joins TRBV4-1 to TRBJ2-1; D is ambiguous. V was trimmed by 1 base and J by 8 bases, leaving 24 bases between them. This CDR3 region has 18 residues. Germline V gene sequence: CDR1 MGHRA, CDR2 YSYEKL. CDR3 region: CASSQARFGLGQADEQFF. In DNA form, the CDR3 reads TGCGCCAGCAGCCAAGCTCGTTTTGGGCTTGGCCAGGCCGATGAGCAGTTCTTC.

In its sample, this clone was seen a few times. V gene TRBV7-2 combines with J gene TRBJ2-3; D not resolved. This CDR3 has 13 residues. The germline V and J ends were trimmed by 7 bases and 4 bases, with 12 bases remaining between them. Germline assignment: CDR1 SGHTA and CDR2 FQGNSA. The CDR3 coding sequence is TGTGCCAGCACGTCGGTGGGCCCAGATACGCAGTATTTT. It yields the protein CASTSVGPDTQYF.

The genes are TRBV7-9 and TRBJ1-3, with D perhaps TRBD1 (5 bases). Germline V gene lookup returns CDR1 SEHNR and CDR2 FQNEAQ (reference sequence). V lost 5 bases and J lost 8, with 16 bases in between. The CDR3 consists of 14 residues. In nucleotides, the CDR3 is TGTGCCAGCAGCGGCGGGGTGAGGGGCTACACCATATATTTT. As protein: CASSGGVRGYTIYF.

CDR3 DNA sequence: TGCGCCAGCAGCCAAGTCCGGGGGGGGAAGACCCAGTACTTC. It encodes CASSQVRGGKTQYF. The chain has TRBV4-1 and TRBJ2-5; 8 positions agree with TRBD2. Germline trimming cut 1 base from V and 6 bases from J; bases unmatched to any gene: 4. CDR1 MGHRA and CDR2 YSYEKL come from the germline V gene. The CDR3 sequence is 14 residues long.

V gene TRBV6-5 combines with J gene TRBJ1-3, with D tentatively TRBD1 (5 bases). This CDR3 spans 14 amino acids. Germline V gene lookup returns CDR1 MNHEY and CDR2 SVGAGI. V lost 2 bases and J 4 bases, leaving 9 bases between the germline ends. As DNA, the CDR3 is TGTGCCAGCAGTTACAGGGGTTGGGGAAACACCATATATTTT. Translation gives CASSYRGWGNTIYF.

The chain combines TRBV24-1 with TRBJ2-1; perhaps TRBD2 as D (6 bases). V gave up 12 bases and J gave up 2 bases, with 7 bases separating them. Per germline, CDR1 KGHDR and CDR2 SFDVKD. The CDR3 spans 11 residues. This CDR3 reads CAAGPYNEQFF. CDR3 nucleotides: TGTGCCGCGGGGCCCTACAATGAGCAGTTCTTC.

CDR3 region: CASTRLGAGRNEQFF. CDR3 bases: TGTGCCAGCACCCGACTCGGAGCGGGAAGGAATGAGCAGTTCTTC. The V and J genes are TRBV6-5 and TRBJ2-1, with 7 bases matching TRBD2. Losses at the gene ends were 7 bases for V and 7 bases for J; bases not matched to a gene: 13. The CDR3 has 15 residues. CDR1 MNHEY and CDR2 SVGAGI come from the germline V gene.

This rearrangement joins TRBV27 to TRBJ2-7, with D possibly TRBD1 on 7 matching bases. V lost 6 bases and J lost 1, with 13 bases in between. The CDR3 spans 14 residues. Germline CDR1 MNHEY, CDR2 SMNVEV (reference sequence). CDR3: CASRRDRISYEQYF. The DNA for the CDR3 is TGTGCCAGCAGGCGGGACAGAATTTCCTACGAGCAGTACTTC.

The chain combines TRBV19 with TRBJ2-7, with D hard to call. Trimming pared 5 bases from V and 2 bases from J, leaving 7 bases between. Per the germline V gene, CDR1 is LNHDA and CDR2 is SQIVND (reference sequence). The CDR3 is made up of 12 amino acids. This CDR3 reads CASSSLAYEQYF. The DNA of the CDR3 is TGTGCCAGTAGTTCACTTGCCTACGAGCAGTACTTC.

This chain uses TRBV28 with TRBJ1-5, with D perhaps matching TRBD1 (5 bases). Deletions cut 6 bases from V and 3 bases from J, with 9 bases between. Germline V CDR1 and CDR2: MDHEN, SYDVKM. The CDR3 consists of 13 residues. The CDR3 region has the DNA TGTGCCAGCAGCAGACAGACCAATCAGCCCCAGCATTTT. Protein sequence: CASSRQTNQPQHF.

In DNA, the CDR3 is TGTGCCAGCAGCGTAGATGAGCCTCCGAACACCGGGGAGCTGTTTTTT. Encoded protein: CASSVDEPPNTGELFF. This rearrangement joins TRBV9 to TRBJ2-2; D not resolved. The CDR3 spans 16 residues. V lost 0 bases and J lost 0, with 9 bases in between. Germline-derived CDR1 and CDR2 are SGDLS and YYNGEE.

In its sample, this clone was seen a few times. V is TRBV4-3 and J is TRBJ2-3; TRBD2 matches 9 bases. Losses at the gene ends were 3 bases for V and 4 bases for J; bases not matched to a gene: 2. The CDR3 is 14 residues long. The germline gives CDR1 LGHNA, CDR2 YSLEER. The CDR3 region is CASSQKREADTQYF. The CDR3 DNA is TGCGCCAGCAGCCAGAAGCGGGAGGCAGATACGCAGTATTTT.

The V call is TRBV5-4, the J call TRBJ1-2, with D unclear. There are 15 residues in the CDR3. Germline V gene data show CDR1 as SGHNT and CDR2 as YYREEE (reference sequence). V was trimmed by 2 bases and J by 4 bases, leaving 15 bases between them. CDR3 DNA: TGTGCCAGCAGCTTACGGGAAGGGAGCGGCTATGGCTACACCTTC. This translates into CASSLREGSGYGYTF.

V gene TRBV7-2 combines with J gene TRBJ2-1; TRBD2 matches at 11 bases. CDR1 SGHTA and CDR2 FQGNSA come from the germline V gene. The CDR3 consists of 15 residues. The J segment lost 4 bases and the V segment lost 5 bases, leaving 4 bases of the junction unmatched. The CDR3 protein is CASSPLAGVYNEQFF. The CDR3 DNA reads TGTGCCAGCAGCCCACTAGCGGGAGTTTACAATGAGCAGTTCTTC.

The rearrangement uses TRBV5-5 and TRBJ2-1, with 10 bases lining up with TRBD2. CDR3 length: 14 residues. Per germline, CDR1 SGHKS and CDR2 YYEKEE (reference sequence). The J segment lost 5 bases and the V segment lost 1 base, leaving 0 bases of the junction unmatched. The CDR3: CASSLTSGDNEQFF. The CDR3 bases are TGTGCCAGCAGCTTGACTAGCGGGGACAATGAGCAGTTCTTC. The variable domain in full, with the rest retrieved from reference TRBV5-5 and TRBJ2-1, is DAGVTQSPTHLIKTRGQQVTLRCSPISGHKSVSWYQQVLGQGPQFIFQYYEKEERGRGNFPDRFSARQFPNYSSELNVNALLLGDSALYLCASSLTSGDNEQFFGPGTRLTVL.

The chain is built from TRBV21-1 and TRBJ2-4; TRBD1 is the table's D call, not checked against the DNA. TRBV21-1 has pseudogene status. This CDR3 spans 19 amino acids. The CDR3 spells CASSKARGDRGPTKNIQYF. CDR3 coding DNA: TGTGCCAGCAGCAAAGCGCGGGGGGACAGGGGGCCAACCAAAAACATTCAGTACTTC.

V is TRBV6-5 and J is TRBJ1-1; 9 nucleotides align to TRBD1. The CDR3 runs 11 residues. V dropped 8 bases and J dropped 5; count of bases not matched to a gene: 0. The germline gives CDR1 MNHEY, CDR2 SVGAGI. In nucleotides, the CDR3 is TGTGCCAGCGGGACAGGGACTGAAGCTTTCTTT. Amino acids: CASGTGTEAFF.

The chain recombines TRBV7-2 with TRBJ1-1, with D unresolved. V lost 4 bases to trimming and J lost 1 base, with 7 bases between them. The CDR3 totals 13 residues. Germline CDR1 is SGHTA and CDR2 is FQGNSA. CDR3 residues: CASSSYRNTEAFF. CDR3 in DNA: TGTGCCAGCAGCTCGTACAGGAACACTGAAGCTTTCTTT.

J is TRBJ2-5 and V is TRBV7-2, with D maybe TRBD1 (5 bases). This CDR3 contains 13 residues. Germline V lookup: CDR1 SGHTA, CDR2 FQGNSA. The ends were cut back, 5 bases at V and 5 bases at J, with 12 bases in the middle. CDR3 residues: CASSPQGDETQYF. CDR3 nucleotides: TGTGCCAGCAGCCCCCAAGGGGATGAGACCCAGTACTTC.

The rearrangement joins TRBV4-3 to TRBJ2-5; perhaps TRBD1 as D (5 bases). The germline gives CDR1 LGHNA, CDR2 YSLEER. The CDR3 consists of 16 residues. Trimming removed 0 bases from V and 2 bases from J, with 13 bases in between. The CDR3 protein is CASSQDFDSPQETQYF. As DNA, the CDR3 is TGCGCCAGCAGCCAAGATTTTGACAGCCCTCAAGAGACCCAGTACTTC.

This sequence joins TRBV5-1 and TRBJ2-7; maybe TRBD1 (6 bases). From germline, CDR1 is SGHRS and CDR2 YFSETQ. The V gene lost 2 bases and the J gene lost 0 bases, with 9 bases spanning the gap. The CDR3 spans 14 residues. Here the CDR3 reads CASSFTGSSYEQYF. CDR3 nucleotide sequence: TGCGCCAGCAGCTTCACAGGGAGCTCCTACGAGCAGTACTTC.

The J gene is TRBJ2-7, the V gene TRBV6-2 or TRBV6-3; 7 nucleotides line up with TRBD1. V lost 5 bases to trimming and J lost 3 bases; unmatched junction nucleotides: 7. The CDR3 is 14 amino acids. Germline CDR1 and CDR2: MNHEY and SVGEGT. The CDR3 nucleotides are TGTGCCAGCAGTCCCCGGGACAGTCTCTACGAGCAGTACTTC. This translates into CASSPRDSLYEQYF.